This T cell receptor (beta chain) was captured in a study of radiotherapy plus CTLA-4 blockade in lung cancer. As for the study in general: Objective responses emerged in around a sixth of patients, and over 30% attained disease control.

Chemo-refractory metastatic non-small-cell lung cancer patients underwent focal radiation alongside CTLA-4 blockade with ipilimumab. General observations from the study: The authors reported that early blood T cell clone dynamics, with interferon-beta, best predicted response. In blood, TCR clones derived from the tumor expanded after radiotherapy plus ipilimumab.

Using immunoSEQ multiplex PCR, the repertoire was profiled, and TCRdb retains in-frame clones only, with some absent. The data contain about 62,000 clones, approximately 76% of them seen just once; the ten biggest clones take up about 3.1%. In the case of this clone: Its antigen is not identified.

CDR1 is MNHEY and CDR2 is SMNVEV in the germline V gene (reference sequence). The V and J ends lost 4 bases and 1 base respectively, with 11 bases between them. This CDR3 has 15 residues. The chain has TRBV27 and TRBJ2-1; D may be TRBD2 (6 bases). This TCR was recovered from a human donor with non-small cell lung cancer who had a complete response to radiotherapy plus ipilimumab. The source material was peripheral blood, sampled from a patient treated with radiotherapy plus ipilimumab. CDR3 sequence (DNA): TGTGCCAGCAGTTATGGGAGGTGGTCCTACAATGAGCAGTTCTTC. Translation: CASSYGRWSYNEQFF.